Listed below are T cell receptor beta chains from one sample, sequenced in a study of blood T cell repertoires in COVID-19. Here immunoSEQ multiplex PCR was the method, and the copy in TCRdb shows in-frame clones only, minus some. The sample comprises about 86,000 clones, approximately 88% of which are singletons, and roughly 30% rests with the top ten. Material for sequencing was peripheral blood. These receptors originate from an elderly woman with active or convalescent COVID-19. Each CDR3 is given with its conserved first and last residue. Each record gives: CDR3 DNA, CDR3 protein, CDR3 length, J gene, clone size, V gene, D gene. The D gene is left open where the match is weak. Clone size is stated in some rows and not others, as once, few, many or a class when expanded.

CDR3nt: TGTGCCAGCAGCCACACCGGGACAGGACAGAATGAAGCTTTCTTT
CDR3aa: CASSHTGTGQNEAFF
len: 15
j_gene: TRBJ1-1
abundance: NA
v_gene: TRBV3-1/TRBV3-2
d_gene: TRBD1

CDR3nt: TGTGCCAGCAGAGCTATTCCCAATAGACAGGGCCTATCACCCCTCCACTTT
CDR3aa: CASRAIPNRQGLSPLHF
len: 17
j_gene: TRBJ1-6
abundance: NA
v_gene: TRBV27
d_gene: TRBD1

CDR3nt: TGTGCCAGCAGCCTACAGGGTTACTATGGCTACACCTTC
CDR3aa: CASSLQGYYGYTF
len: 13
j_gene: TRBJ1-2
abundance: NA
v_gene: TRBV12-3/TRBV12-4
d_gene: NA

CDR3nt: TGTGCCAGCAGCGTAGTTGGGGAGATAACAACAGATACGCAGTATTTT
CDR3aa: CASSVVGEITTDTQYF
len: 16
j_gene: TRBJ2-3
abundance: NA
v_gene: TRBV9
d_gene: NA

CDR3nt: TGCAGCGGTAGACTAGCGGGGGTAGTTGGTGAGCAGTTCTTC
CDR3aa: CSGRLAGVVGEQFF
len: 14
j_gene: TRBJ2-1
abundance: NA
v_gene: TRBV29-1
d_gene: TRBD2

CDR3nt: TGTGCCAGCAGTTCCCAGGAAGGGGGGACCCAGTACTTC
CDR3aa: CASSSQEGGTQYF
len: 13
j_gene: TRBJ2-5
abundance: NA
v_gene: TRBV7-2
d_gene: NA

CDR3nt: TGTGCCAGCAGCCGATGGGACAGGGTGTTAGCCGGGGAGCTGTTTTTT
CDR3aa: CASSRWDRVLAGELFF
len: 16
j_gene: TRBJ2-2
abundance: NA
v_gene: TRBV7-9
d_gene: TRBD1

CDR3nt: TGTGCCAGCAGCTCAGACATCGGCGGGACCTACAATGAGCAGTTCTTC
CDR3aa: CASSSDIGGTYNEQFF
len: 16
j_gene: TRBJ2-1
abundance: NA
v_gene: TRBV7-2
d_gene: NA

CDR3nt: TGCGCCAGCAGCTTGAACAGGGGCGATCAGCCCCAGCATTTT
CDR3aa: CASSLNRGDQPQHF
len: 14
j_gene: TRBJ1-5
abundance: NA
v_gene: TRBV5-1
d_gene: TRBD1

CDR3nt: TGTGCCAGTAGTCCCCTACCTCGACAGGATGATGGCTACACCTTC
CDR3aa: CASSPLPRQDDGYTF
len: 15
j_gene: TRBJ1-2
abundance: NA
v_gene: TRBV19
d_gene: NA

CDR3nt: TGTGCCAGCTCACCACTAAATGAGCAGTTCTTC
CDR3aa: CASSPLNEQFF
len: 11
j_gene: TRBJ2-1
abundance: NA
v_gene: TRBV18
d_gene: NA

CDR3nt: TGTGCCTCGAAAGTAGCCCCTGGGACAGGGGTTTCCTACAATGAGCAGTTCTTC
CDR3aa: CASKVAPGTGVSYNEQFF
len: 18
j_gene: TRBJ2-1
abundance: NA
v_gene: TRBV19
d_gene: TRBD1

CDR3nt: TGTGCCAGCAGACTCCTTCCTCAGCCCCAGCATTTT
CDR3aa: CASRLLPQPQHF
len: 12
j_gene: TRBJ1-5
abundance: NA
v_gene: TRBV28
d_gene: NA

CDR3nt: TGTGCCAGCAGCTTTAATACTGGGGCCAACGTCCTGACTTTC
CDR3aa: CASSFNTGANVLTF
len: 14
j_gene: TRBJ2-6
abundance: NA
v_gene: TRBV7-2
d_gene: NA

CDR3nt: TGTGCCAGCTGCCGGGACAATTACAATGAGCAGTTCTTC
CDR3aa: CASCRDNYNEQFF
len: 13
j_gene: TRBJ2-1
abundance: NA
v_gene: TRBV13
d_gene: NA

CDR3nt: TGTGCCAGTACCCTAACCGGGACAGAGAGCTCCTACGAGCAGTACTTC
CDR3aa: CASTLTGTESSYEQYF
len: 16
j_gene: TRBJ2-7
abundance: NA
v_gene: TRBV19
d_gene: TRBD1

CDR3nt: TGCGCCAGCAGCCAAGATGGGGCACGTAGCACAGATACGCAGTATTTT
CDR3aa: CASSQDGARSTDTQYF
len: 16
j_gene: TRBJ2-3
abundance: NA
v_gene: TRBV4-1
d_gene: NA

CDR3nt: TGTGCCAGTAGTGTGGGGACAGGGGGCGCCCCCTACGAGCAGTACTTC
CDR3aa: CASSVGTGGAPYEQYF
len: 16
j_gene: TRBJ2-7
abundance: once
v_gene: TRBV19
d_gene: TRBD1

CDR3nt: TGCGCCAGCAGCTTGGAACCAGGGGGGAACACTGAAGCTTTCTTT
CDR3aa: CASSLEPGGNTEAFF
len: 15
j_gene: TRBJ1-1
abundance: once
v_gene: TRBV5-1
d_gene: TRBD1

CDR3nt: TGTGCCAGCAGTTCCGCCAGCGGGAGTCACGGGGAGCTGTTTTTT
CDR3aa: CASSSASGSHGELFF
len: 15
j_gene: TRBJ2-2
abundance: NA
v_gene: TRBV6-5
d_gene: TRBD2